This T cell receptor beta chain was documented in a study of shared clonotypes between healthy human individuals. The wider study: Per donor, CD8 memory used one plate, CD8 naive used two, CD4 memory used three and CD4 naive used three. Study-wide findings and caveats: Sampling included only blood; tissue repertoires likely differ.

On this clone: Its antigen is unidentified.

Cells designated naive CD8 were CD45RO-negative and were positively selected for CCR7, with terminally differentiated effector memory CD45RA+ cells excluded. Deletions cut 4 bases from V and 7 bases from J, with 19 bases between. The germline V gene has CDR1 SGHDN and CDR2 FVKESK. This CDR3 spans 15 amino acids. Sequencing used immunoSEQ multiplex PCR; TCRdb keeps in-frame clones, though not all of them. The sample holds around 2.1 million clones, 85% to 95% seen once. This sequence was found in a man aged 18 to 29 in good health. Some clones in this sample may be carry-over from other donors' samples. Sequenced material: naive CD8+ T cells from PBMCs. This chain links TRBV14 with TRBJ1-2, with D uncertain. The CDR3 here is CASSLGLFPYLGYTF. The CDR3 DNA reads TGTGCCAGCAGCCTCGGACTCTTCCCCTACCTTGGCTACACCTTC.